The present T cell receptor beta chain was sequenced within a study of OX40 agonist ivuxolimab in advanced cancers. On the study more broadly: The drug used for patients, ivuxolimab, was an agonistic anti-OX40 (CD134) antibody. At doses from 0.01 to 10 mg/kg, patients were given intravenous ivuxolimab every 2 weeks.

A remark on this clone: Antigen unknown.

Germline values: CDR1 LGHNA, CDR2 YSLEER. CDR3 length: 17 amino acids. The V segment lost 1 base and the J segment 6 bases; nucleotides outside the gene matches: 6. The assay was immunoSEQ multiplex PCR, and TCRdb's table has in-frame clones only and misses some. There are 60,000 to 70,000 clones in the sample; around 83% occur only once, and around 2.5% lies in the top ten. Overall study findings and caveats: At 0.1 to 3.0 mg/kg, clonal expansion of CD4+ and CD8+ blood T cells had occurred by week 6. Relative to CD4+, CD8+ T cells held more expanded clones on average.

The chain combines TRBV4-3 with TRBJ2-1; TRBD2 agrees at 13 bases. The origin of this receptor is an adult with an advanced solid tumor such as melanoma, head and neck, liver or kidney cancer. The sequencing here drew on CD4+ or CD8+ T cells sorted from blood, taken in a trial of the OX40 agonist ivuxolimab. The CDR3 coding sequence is TGCGCCAGCAGCCAAGGGACTAGCGGGAGATCGGGCAATGAGCAGTTCTTC. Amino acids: CASSQGTSGRSGNEQFF.